This TCR beta chain originates from a study of control samples from healthy donors and cancer patients. The protocol was immunoSEQ multiplex PCR, while the TCRdb copy is restricted to in-frame clones and leaves out a portion. The sample table sets out around 190,000 clones. V lost 0 bases and J lost 1, with 9 bases in between. The CDR3 totals 15 residues. In germline, CDR1 is LGHDT, CDR2 YNNKEL (reference sequence). The receptor was derived from a woman aged 30 to 39 in good health. Sequences were obtained from blood. The gene calls are TRBV3-1 (or the pseudogene TRBV3-2) and TRBJ1-1; D remains unclear. Written as DNA, the CDR3 is TGTGCCAGCAGCCAAGAATTTCCAGGGAACACTGAAGCTTTCTTT. It is translated as CASSQEFPGNTEAFF.